One and the same sample provided the 11 T cell receptor beta chains below, sequenced in a study of blood T cell repertoires in COVID-19. Assay: immunoSEQ multiplex PCR; the TCRdb copy retains only in-frame clones and omits some. The sample shows around 310,000 clones, 80% to 90% of them seen only once. The sequencing input was PBMCs or T cells enriched from blood (not recorded which). These receptors were obtained from a man between 25 and 39 years old who had recovered from COVID-19.

The genes are TRBV7-9 and TRBJ1-1; D perhaps matches TRBD1 (5 bases). Germline V gene data show CDR1 as SEHNR and CDR2 as FQNEAQ (reference sequence). There are 15 residues in the CDR3. The V gene lost 5 bases and the J gene lost 3 bases, with 16 bases spanning the gap. This CDR3 is CASSLGEGRYTEAFF. The CDR3 DNA sequence: TGTGCCAGCAGCCTCGGGGAGGGGAGGTACACTGAAGCTTTCTTT.

The chain has TRBV24-1 and TRBJ2-2; D perhaps matches TRBD2 (5 bases). Germline CDR1 and CDR2: KGHDR and SFDVKD. There are 14 residues in the CDR3. Trimming shortened V by 9 bases and J by 3 bases, and 13 bases separated the two germline ends. The CDR3 sequence is CATSDEGYTGELFF. DNA for the CDR3: TGTGCCACCTCTGACGAGGGTTACACCGGGGAGCTGTTTTTT.

The gene calls are TRBV28 and TRBJ2-7, with unresolved D. V dropped 3 bases and J dropped 7 bases, with 16 bases sitting between them. CDR3 length: 14 residues. From germline, CDR1 is MDHEN and CDR2 SYDVKM. The CDR3 here is CASSFSGVAFEQYF. The CDR3, as DNA: TGTGCCAGCAGTTTCAGTGGTGTGGCCTTTGAGCAGTACTTC.

The chain has TRBV2 and TRBJ1-2; possibly TRBD1 for D (5 bases). Germline loops: CDR1 SNHLY, CDR2 FYNNEI. Trimming took off 8 bases at V and 0 bases at J, with 13 bases between the two ends. This CDR3 spans 14 amino acids. The CDR3 here is CASVMTVANYGYTF. The CDR3 nucleotides read TGTGCCAGCGTGATGACAGTAGCTAACTATGGCTACACCTTC.

V gene TRBV5-1 combines with J gene TRBJ2-3; 12 nucleotides line up with TRBD2. Looked up from germline, CDR1 is SGHRS and CDR2 is YFSETQ. There are 17 residues in the CDR3. J lost 1 base, V lost 4 bases, and 7 bases had no gene match. CDR3 DNA: TGCGCCAGCAGCGCGACTAGCGGGGGACGACGCACAGATACGCAGTATTTT. This translates into CASSATSGGRRTDTQYF. Combining the CDR3 with reference TRBV5-1 and TRBJ2-3 gives the whole variable domain KAGVTQTPRYLIKTRGQQVTLSCSPISGHRSVSWYQQTPGQGLQFLFEYFSETQRNKGNFPGRFSGRQFSNSRSEMNVSTLELGDSALYLCASSATSGGRRTDTQYFGPGTRLTVL.

The CDR3 nucleotides are TGTGCCAGCTCAATAGCCGGGACAGGGGGATACGAGCAGTACTTC. Protein sequence: CASSIAGTGGYEQYF. The chain has TRBV18 and TRBJ2-7, with 11 positions matching TRBD1. The junction had 7 bases not matched to a gene; V was cut back by 5 bases and J by 4 bases. CDR1 and CDR2 from the germline V gene are KGHSH and LQKENI. The CDR3 is 15 amino acids.

The rearrangement uses TRBV2 and TRBJ1-2; weak D call: TRBD1 (5 bases). The V end lost 6 bases, the J end lost 4 bases, and 12 bases lay between the germline ends. The germline CDR1 and CDR2 sequences are SNHLY and FYNNEI. This CDR3 comprises 13 residues. The CDR3 protein is CASRQTVSYGYTF. The CDR3 bases are TGTGCCAGCAGGCAGACAGTTTCCTATGGCTACACCTTC.

V gene TRBV5-4 combines with J gene TRBJ2-7; 8 bases fit TRBD1. This CDR3 contains 15 residues. The germline V gene has CDR1 SGHNT and CDR2 YYREEE (reference sequence). The ends lost 1 base at V and 3 bases at J; junction bases unmatched: 6. CDR3 nucleotide sequence: TGTGCCAGCAGCTTGTACGCAGGGGGCCTCTACGAGCAGTACTTC. Translated: CASSLYAGGLYEQYF. Looking up the rest from reference TRBV5-4 and TRBJ2-7 gives the full variable domain: ETGVTQSPTHLIKTRGQQVTLRCSSQSGHNTVSWYQQALGQGPQFIFQYYREEENGRGNFPPRFSGLQFPNYSSELNVNALELDDSALYLCASSLYAGGLYEQYFGPGTRLTVT.

The genes are TRBV19 and TRBJ1-5, with TRBD1 identical over 9 bases. Germline V gene data show CDR1 as LNHDA and CDR2 as SQIVND (reference sequence). This CDR3 contains 16 residues. After removal of 5 bases from V and 5 bases from J, the junction contained 10 bases not matched to a gene. CDR3 sequence reads: CASSPNRGRSYQPQHF. CDR3 nucleotide sequence: TGTGCCAGTAGTCCCAACAGGGGGCGGTCATATCAGCCCCAGCATTTT.

This chain links TRBV7-2 with TRBJ2-1, with TRBD2 as a possible D gene (5 bases). V was trimmed by 1 base and J by 0 bases, leaving 7 bases between them. CDR1 is SGHTA and CDR2 is FQGNSA in the germline V gene. The length of the CDR3 is 15 residues. The CDR3 DNA sequence: TGTGCCAGCAGCTTAGTTAGCGACTCCTACAATGAGCAGTTCTTC. Protein product: CASSLVSDSYNEQFF.

V and J are TRBV3-1 (or the pseudogene TRBV3-2) and TRBJ1-6, with unresolved D. The CDR3 has 14 amino acids. V gave up 1 base and J gave up 5 bases, with 6 bases separating them. Germline lookup yields CDR1 LGHDT and CDR2 YNNKEL (reference sequence). CDR3 DNA sequence: TGTGCCAGCAGCCAAGGGAGCAATAATTCACCCCTCCACTTT. Translation: CASSQGSNNSPLHF.